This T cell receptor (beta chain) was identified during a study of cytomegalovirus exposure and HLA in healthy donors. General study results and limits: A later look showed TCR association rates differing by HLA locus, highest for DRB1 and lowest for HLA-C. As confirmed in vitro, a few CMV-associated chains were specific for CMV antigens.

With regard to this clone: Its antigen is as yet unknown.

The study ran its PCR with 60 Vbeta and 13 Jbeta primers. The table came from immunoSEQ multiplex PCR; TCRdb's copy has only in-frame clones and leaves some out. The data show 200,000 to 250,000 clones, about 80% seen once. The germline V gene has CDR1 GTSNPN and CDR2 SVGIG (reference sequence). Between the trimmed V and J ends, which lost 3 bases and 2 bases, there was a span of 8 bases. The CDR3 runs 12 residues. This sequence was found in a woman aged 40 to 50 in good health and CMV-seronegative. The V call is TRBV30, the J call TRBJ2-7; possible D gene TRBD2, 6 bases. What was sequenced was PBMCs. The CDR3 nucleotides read TGTGCCTGGAGCCCGGGGGCCTACGAGCAGTACTTC. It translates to CAWSPGAYEQYF.